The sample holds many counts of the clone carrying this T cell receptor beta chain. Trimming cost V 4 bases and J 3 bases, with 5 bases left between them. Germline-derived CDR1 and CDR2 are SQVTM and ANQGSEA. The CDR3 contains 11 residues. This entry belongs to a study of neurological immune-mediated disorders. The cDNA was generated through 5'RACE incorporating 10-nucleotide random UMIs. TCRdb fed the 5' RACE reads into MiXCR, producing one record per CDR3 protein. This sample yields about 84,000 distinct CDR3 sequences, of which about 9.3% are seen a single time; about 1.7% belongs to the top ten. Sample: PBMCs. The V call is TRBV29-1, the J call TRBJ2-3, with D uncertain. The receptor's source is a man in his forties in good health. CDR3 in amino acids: CSVGGTDTQYF. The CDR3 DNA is TGCAGCGTTGGGGGTACAGATACGCAGTATTTT.